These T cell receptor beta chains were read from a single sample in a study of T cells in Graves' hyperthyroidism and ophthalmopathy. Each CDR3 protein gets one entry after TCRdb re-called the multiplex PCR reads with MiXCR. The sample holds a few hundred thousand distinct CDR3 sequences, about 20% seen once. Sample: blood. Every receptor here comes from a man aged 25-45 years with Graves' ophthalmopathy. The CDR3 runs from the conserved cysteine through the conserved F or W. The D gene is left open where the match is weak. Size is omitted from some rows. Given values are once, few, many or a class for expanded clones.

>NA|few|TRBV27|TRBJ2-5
CASSSRGSETQYF
TGTGCCAGCAGTTCTAGGGGGAGTGAGACCCAGTACTTC
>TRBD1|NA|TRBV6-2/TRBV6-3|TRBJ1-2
CASRGGSGTGGILNYGYTF
TGTGCCAGCAGGGGGGGTTCCGGGACAGGGGGAATCCTTAACTATGGCTACACCTTC
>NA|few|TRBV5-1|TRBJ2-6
CASSLVSGVGANVLTF
TGCGCCAGCAGCTTGGTGTCAGGGGTAGGGGCCAACGTCCTGACTTTC
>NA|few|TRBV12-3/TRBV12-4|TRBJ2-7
CASSFGELSYEQYF
TGTGCCAGCAGTTTTGGCGAGCTATCCTACGAGCAGTACTTC
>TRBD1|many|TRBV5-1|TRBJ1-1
CASSSLDRPNTEAFF
TGCGCCAGCAGCTCATTGGACAGGCCGAACACTGAAGCTTTCTTT
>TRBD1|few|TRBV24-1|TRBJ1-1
CATSESGTGPLGAFF
TGTGCCACCAGTGAGTCCGGGACAGGGCCTCTGGGAGCTTTCTTT
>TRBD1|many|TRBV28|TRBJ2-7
CASSSSGTGLYEQYF
TGTGCCAGCAGTTCCTCCGGGACAGGCCTATACGAGCAGTACTTC
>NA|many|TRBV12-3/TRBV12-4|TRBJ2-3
CASSPVGKVQDTQYF
TGTGCCAGCAGCCCTGTTGGCAAGGTGCAAGATACGCAGTATTTT
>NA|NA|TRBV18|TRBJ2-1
CASSPPDEGIGQFF
TGTGCCAGCTCACCACCCGATGAGGGGATAGGGCAGTTCTTC
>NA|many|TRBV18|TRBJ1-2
CASSPDSNYGYTF
TGTGCCAGCTCACCTGACAGTAACTATGGCTACACCTTC
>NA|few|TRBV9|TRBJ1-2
CASSVDPGEEGYTF
TGTGCCAGCAGCGTAGACCCCGGGGAGGAAGGCTACACCTTC
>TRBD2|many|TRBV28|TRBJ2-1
CARRRASGYNEQFF
TGTGCCAGACGACGGGCTAGCGGTTACAATGAGCAGTTCTTC
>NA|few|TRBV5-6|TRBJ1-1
CASSSTRGNTEAFF
TGTGCCAGCAGCTCCACCAGGGGGAACACTGAAGCTTTCTTT
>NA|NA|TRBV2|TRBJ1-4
CAILDGATNEKLFF
TGTGCCATCCTGGACGGTGCAACTAATGAAAAACTGTTTTTT
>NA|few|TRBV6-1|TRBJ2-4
CASSEVDRAKNIQYF
TGTGCCAGCAGTGAAGTAGACAGGGCCAAAAACATTCAGTACTTC
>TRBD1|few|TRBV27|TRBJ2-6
CATGDRVNTGANVLTF
TGTGCCACAGGAGACAGGGTAAACACTGGGGCCAACGTCCTGACTTTC
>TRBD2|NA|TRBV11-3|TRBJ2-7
CASSLTSGPPYEQYF
TGTGCCAGCAGCCTAACTAGCGGGCCCCCTTACGAGCAGTACTTC
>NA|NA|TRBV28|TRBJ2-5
CASRSPYSSRETQYF
TGTGCCAGCAGATCACCGTACTCATCTAGGGAGACCCAGTACTTC
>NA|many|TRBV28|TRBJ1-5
CASRDPGYSNQPQHF
TGTGCCAGCAGGGACCCAGGATATAGCAATCAGCCCCAGCATTTT
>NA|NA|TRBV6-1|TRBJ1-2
CASSEFRGWGYTF
TGTGCCAGCAGTGAATTCAGGGGCTGGGGCTACACCTTC
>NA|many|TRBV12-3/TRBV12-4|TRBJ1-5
CASSLGLGSVSSQHF
TGTGCCAGCAGTTTAGGCCTAGGGTCAGTCTCCTCCCAGCATTTT
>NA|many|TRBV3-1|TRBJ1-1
CASSQVGVGRQNTEAFF
TGTGCCAGCAGCCAGGTCGGGGTCGGGAGACAAAACACTGAAGCTTTCTTT
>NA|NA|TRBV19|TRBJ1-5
CASSSQGFNQPQHF
TGTGCCAGTAGCTCACAGGGATTTAATCAGCCCCAGCATTTT
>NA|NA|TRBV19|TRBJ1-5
CASNSGSQPQHF
TGTGCCAGCAACTCAGGGAGCCAGCCCCAGCATTTT
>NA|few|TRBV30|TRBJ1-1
CAWTKALNTEAFF
TGTGCCTGGACTAAAGCTCTGAACACTGAAGCTTTCTTT
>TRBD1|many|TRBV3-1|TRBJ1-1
CASSHRTGGDTEAFF
TGTGCCAGCAGCCACCGGACAGGGGGGGACACTGAAGCTTTCTTT
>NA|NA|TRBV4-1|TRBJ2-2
CASSQAGLTGELFF
TGCGCCAGCAGCCAGGCGGGACTCACCGGGGAGCTGTTTTTT
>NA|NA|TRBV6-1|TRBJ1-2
CATTKERAGGYTF
TGTGCCACCACAAAAGAAAGGGCAGGCGGCTACACCTTC
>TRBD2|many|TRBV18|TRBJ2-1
CASSPELAGGEQFF
TGTGCCAGCTCACCTGAACTAGCGGGGGGAGAGCAGTTCTTC
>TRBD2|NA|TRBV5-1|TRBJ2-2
CASSLGLAATGELFF
TGCGCCAGCAGCCTGGGACTAGCGGCCACCGGGGAGCTGTTTTTT
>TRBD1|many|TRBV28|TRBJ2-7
CASSSYRGGYYEQYF
TGTGCCAGCAGTTCGTACAGGGGTGGGTACTACGAGCAGTACTTC
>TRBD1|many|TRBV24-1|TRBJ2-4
CATSDSAGQGASKNIQYF
TGTGCCACCAGTGATTCGGCCGGGCAGGGGGCATCCAAAAACATTCAGTACTTC
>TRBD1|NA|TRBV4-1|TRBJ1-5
CASSLGTGDYSNQPQHF
TGCGCCAGCAGCCTCGGGACAGGGGATTATAGCAATCAGCCCCAGCATTTT
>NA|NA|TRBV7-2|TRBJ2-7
CASSLDRNEQYF
TGTGCCAGCAGCTTAGACAGGAACGAGCAGTACTTC
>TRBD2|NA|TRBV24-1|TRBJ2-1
CATSDSGPSGRYEQFF
TGTGCCACCAGTGATTCTGGGCCTAGCGGGAGGTATGAGCAGTTCTTC
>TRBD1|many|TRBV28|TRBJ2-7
CASSAQGALPYEQYF
TGTGCCAGCAGTGCCCAGGGGGCGCTACCCTACGAGCAGTACTTC
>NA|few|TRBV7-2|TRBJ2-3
CASSLWGRRGTDTQYF
TGTGCCAGCAGCTTATGGGGGCGCCGAGGCACAGATACGCAGTATTTT
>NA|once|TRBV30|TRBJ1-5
CACSRLGERSNQPQHF
TGTGCCTGCAGTCGGCTCGGGGAGAGGAGCAATCAGCCCCAGCATTTT
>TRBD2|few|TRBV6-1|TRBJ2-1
CASSFSGESDEQFF
TGTGCCAGCAGTTTTAGCGGGGAGTCTGATGAGCAGTTCTTC
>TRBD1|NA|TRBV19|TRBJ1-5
CASSTLRGQANQPQHF
TGTGCCAGTAGTACTCTGAGGGGACAGGCTAATCAGCCCCAGCATTTT
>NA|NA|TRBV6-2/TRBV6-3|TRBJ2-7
CASSYPIGELNEQYF
TGTGCCAGCAGTTATCCAATAGGGGAGCTTAACGAGCAGTACTTC
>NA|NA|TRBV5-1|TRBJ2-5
CASSLFGGQETQYF
TGCGCCAGCAGCTTGTTCGGGGGTCAGGAGACCCAGTACTTC